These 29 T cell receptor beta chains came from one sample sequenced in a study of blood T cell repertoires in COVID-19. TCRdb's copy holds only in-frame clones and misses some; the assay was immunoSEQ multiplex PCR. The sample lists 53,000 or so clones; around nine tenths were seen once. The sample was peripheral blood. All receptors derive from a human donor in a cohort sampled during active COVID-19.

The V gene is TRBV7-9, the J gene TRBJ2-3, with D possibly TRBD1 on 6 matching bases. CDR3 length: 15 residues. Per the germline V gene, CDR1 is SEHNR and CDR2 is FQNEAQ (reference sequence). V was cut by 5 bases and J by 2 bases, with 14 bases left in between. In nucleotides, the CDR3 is TGTGCCAGCAGCCATCGACAGGACTTCACAGATACGCAGTATTTT. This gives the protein CASSHRQDFTDTQYF.

The DNA for the CDR3 is TGTGCCAGCAGCCAGGGGCCCGAGAGTAGGGAGACCCAGTACTTC. Amino acid sequence: CASSQGPESRETQYF. V gene TRBV3-1 (or the pseudogene TRBV3-2) combines with J gene TRBJ2-5; D is perhaps TRBD1 (5 bases). Trimming stripped 3 bases from V and 5 bases from J, with 16 bases between. Germline lookup yields CDR1 LGHDT and CDR2 YNNKEL (reference sequence). CDR3 length: 15 residues.

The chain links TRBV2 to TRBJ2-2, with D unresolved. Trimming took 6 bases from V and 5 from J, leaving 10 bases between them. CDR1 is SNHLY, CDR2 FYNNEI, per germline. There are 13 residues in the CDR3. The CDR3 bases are TGTGCCAGCAGAAACAGTCGAACCGGGGAGCTGTTTTTT. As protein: CASRNSRTGELFF.

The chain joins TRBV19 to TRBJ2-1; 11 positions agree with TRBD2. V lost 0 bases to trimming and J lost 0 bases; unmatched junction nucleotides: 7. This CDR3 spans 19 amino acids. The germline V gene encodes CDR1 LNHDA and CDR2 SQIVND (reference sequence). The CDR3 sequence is CASSIDGLAGLSSYNEQFF. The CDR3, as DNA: TGTGCCAGTAGTATAGATGGACTAGCGGGCCTGAGCTCCTACAATGAGCAGTTCTTC. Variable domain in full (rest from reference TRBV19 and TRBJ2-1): DGGITQSPKYLFRKEGQNVTLSCEQNLNHDAMYWYRQDPGQGLRLIYYSQIVNDFQKGDIAEGYSVSREKKESFPLTVTSAQKNPTAFYLCASSIDGLAGLSSYNEQFFGPGTRLTVL.

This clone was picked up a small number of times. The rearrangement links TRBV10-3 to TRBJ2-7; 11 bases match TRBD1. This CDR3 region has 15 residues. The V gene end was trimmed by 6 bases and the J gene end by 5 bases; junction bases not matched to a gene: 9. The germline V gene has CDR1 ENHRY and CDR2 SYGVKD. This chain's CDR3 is CAIRGPGTGGNEQYF. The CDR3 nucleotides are TGTGCCATCAGAGGTCCCGGGACAGGGGGAAACGAGCAGTACTTC.

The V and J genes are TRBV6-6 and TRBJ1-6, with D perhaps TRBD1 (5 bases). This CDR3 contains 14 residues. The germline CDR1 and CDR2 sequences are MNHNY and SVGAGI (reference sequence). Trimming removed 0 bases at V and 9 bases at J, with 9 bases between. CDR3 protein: CASSYSGGTSPLHF. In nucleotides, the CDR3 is TGTGCCAGCAGTTACTCGGGGGGGACTTCACCCCTCCACTTT.

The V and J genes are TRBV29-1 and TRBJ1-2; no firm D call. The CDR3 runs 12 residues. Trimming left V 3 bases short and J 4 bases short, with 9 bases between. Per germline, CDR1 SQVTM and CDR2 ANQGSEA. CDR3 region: CSVEGSFYGYTF. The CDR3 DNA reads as TGCAGCGTTGAGGGCAGTTTCTATGGCTACACCTTC.

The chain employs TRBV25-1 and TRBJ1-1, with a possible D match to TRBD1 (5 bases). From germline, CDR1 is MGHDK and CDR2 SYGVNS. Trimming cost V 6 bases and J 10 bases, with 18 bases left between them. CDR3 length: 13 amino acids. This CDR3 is CASRRTTDWGAFF. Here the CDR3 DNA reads TGTGCCAGCAGAAGAACGACAGACTGGGGAGCTTTCTTT. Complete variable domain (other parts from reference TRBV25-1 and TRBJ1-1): EADIYQTPRYLVIGTGKKITLECSQTMGHDKMYWYQQDPGMELHLIHYSYGVNSTEKGDLSSESTVSRIRTEHFPLTLESARPSHTSQYLCASRRTTDWGAFFGQGTRLTVV.

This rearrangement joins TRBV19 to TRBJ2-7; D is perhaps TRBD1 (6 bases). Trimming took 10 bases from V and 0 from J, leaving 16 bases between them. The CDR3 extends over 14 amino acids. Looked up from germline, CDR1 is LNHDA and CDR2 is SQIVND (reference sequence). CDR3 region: CATRPGHPSYEQYF. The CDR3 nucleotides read TGTGCCACAAGACCGGGACACCCCTCCTACGAGCAGTACTTC.

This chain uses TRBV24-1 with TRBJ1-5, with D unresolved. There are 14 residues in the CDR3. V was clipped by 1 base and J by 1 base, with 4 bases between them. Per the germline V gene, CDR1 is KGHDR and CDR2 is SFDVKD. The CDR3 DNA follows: TGTGCCACCAGTGATTTCAAAAGCAATCAGCCCCAGCATTTT. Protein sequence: CATSDFKSNQPQHF.

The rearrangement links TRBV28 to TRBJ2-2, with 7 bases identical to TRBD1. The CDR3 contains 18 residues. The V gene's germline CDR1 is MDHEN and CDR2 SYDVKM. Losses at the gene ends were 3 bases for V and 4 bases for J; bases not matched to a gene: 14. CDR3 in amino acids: CASSLDRWGQKITGELFF. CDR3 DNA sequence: TGTGCCAGCAGTTTGGACCGCTGGGGACAGAAGATCACCGGGGAGCTGTTTTTT. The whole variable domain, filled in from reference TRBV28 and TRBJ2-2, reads DVKVTQSSRYLVKRTGEKVFLECVQDMDHENMFWYRQDPGLGLRLIYFSYDVKMKEKGDIPEGYSVSREKKERFSLILESASTNQTSMYLCASSLDRWGQKITGELFFGEGSRLTVL.

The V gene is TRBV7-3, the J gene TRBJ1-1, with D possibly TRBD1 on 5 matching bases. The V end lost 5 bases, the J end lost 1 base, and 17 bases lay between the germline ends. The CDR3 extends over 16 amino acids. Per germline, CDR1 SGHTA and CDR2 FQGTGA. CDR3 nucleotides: TGTGCCAGCAGCATTAAGGGGCAAAAGGGGAACACTGAAGCTTTCTTT. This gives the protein CASSIKGQKGNTEAFF. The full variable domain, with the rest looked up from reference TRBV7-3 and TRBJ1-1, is GAGVSQTPSNKVTEKGKYVELRCDPISGHTALYWYRQSLGQGPEFLIYFQGTGAADDSGLPNDRFFAVRPEGSVSTLKIQRTERGDSAVYLCASSIKGQKGNTEAFFGQGTRLTVV.

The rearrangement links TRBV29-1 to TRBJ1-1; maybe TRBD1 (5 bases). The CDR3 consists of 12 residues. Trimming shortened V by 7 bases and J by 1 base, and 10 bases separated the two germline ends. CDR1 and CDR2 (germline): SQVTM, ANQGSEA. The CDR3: CSGGQPNTEAFF. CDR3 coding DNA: TGCAGCGGCGGACAACCGAACACTGAAGCTTTCTTT.

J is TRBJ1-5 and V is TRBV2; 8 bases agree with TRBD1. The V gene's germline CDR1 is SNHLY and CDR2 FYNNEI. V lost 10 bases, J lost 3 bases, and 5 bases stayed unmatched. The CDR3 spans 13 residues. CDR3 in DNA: TGTGCCATAAAGGACAGGGACAATCAGCCCCAGCATTTT. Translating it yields CAIKDRDNQPQHF. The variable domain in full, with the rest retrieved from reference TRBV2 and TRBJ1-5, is EPEVTQTPSHQVTQMGQEVILRCVPISNHLYFYWYRQILGQKVEFLVSFYNNEISEKSEIFDDQFSVERPDGSNFTLKIRSTKLEDSAMYFCAIKDRDNQPQHFGDGTRLSIL.

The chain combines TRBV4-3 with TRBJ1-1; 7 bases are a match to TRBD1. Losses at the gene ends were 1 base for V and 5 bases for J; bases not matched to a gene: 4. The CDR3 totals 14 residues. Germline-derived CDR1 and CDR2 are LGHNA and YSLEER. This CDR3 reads CASSQGTGVTEAFF. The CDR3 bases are TGCGCCAGCAGCCAAGGTACAGGGGTAACTGAAGCTTTCTTT.

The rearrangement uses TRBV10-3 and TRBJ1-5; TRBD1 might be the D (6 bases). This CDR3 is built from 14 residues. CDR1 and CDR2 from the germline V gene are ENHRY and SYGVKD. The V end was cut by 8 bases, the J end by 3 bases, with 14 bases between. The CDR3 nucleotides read TGTGCCATCGGGGACAACTCTCTCAATCAGCCCCAGCATTTT. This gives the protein CAIGDNSLNQPQHF.

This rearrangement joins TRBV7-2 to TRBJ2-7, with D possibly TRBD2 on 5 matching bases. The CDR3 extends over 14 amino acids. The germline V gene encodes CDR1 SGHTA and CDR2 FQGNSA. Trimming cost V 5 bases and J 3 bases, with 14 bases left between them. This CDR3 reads CASSSGGSRYEQYF. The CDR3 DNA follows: TGTGCCAGCAGCAGCGGTGGGTCCCGCTACGAGCAGTACTTC.

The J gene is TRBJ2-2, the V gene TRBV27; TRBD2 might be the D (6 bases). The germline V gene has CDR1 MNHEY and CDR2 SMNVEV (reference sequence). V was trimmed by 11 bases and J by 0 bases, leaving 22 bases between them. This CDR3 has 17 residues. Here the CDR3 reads CAPPRLDGVTNTGELFF. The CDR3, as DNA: TGTGCCCCCCCGCGACTAGATGGGGTTACGAACACCGGGGAGCTGTTTTTT.

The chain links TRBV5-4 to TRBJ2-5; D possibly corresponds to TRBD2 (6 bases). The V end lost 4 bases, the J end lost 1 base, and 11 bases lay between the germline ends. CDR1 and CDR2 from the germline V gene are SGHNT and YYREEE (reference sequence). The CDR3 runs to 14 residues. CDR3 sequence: CASSSYGGQETQYF. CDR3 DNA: TGTGCCAGCAGCAGCTACGGGGGCCAAGAGACCCAGTACTTC. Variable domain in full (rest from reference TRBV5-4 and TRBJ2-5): ETGVTQSPTHLIKTRGQQVTLRCSSQSGHNTVSWYQQALGQGPQFIFQYYREEENGRGNFPPRFSGLQFPNYSSELNVNALELDDSALYLCASSSYGGQETQYFGPGTRLLVL.

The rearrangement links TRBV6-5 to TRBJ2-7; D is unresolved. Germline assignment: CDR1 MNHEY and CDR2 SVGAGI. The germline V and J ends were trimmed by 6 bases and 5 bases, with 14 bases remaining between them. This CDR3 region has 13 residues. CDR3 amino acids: CASSQRDVNEQYF. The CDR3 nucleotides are TGTGCCAGCAGCCAACGAGATGTCAACGAGCAGTACTTC.

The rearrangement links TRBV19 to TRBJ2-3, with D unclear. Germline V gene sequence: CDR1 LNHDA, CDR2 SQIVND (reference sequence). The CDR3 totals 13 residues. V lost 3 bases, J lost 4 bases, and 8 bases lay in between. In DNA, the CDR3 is TGTGCCAGTAGTATTTTCAGTTCAGATACGCAGTATTTT. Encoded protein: CASSIFSSDTQYF.

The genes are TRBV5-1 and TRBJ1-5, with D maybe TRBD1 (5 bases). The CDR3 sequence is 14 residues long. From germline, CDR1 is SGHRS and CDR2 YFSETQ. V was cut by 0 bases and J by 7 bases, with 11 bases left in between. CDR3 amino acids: CASSLGGGEQPQHF. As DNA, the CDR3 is TGCGCCAGCAGCTTGGGTGGGGGGGAGCAGCCCCAGCATTTT. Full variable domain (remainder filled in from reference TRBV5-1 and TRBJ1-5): KAGVTQTPRYLIKTRGQQVTLSCSPISGHRSVSWYQQTPGQGLQFLFEYFSETQRNKGNFPGRFSGRQFSNSRSEMNVSTLELGDSALYLCASSLGGGEQPQHFGDGTRLSIL.

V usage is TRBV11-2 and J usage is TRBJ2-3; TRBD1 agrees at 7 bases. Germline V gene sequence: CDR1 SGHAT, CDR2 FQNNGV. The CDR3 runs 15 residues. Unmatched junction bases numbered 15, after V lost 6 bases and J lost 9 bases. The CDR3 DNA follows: TGTGCCAGCAGTCCACTCCGGGACAGCCTAAGGACGCAGTATTTT. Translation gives CASSPLRDSLRTQYF.

CDR3 bases: TGTGCCAGCAGTGACGCAAGGACAGGTCAAGATACGCAGTATTTT. Translating gives CASSDARTGQDTQYF. The chain combines TRBV6-4 with TRBJ2-3; TRBD1 matches 7 bases. V lost 2 bases to trimming and J lost 5 bases; unmatched junction nucleotides: 7. The CDR3 contains 15 residues. Germline CDR1 and CDR2: MRHNA and SNTAGT.

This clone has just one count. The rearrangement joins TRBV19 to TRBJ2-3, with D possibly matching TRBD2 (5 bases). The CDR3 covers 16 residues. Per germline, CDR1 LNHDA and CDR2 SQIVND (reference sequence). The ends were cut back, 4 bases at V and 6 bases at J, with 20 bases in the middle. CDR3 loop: CASSTNRPQERDTQYF. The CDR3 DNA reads TGTGCCAGTAGTACCAACCGACCCCAGGAGCGGGATACGCAGTATTTT.

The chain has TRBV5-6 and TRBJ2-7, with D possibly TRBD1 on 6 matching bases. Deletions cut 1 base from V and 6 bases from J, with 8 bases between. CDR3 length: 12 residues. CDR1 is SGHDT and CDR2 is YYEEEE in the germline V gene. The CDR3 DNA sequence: TGTGCCAGCAGCTTGTTCAGGGGCGAGCAGTACGTC. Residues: CASSLFRGEQYV.

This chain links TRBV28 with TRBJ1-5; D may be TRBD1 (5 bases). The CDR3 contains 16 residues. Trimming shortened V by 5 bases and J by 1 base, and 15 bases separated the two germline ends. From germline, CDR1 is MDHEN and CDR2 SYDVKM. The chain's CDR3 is CASSSGVKGSNQPQHF. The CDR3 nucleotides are TGTGCCAGCAGTAGTGGGGTCAAGGGGAGCAATCAGCCCCAGCATTTT.

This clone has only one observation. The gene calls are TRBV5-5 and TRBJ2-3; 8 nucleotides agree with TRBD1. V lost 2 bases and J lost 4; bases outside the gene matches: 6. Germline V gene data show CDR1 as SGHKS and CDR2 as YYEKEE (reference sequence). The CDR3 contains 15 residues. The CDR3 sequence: CASSFRTGSADTQYF. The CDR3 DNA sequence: TGTGCCAGCAGCTTCAGGACAGGGAGTGCAGATACGCAGTATTTT.

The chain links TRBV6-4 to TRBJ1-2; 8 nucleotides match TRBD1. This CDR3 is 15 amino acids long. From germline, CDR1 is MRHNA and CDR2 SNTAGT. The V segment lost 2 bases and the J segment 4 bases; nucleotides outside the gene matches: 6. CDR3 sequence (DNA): TGTGCCAGCAGTGACCGTAGGGGGACAGGCTATGGCTACACCTTC. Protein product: CASSDRRGTGYGYTF.